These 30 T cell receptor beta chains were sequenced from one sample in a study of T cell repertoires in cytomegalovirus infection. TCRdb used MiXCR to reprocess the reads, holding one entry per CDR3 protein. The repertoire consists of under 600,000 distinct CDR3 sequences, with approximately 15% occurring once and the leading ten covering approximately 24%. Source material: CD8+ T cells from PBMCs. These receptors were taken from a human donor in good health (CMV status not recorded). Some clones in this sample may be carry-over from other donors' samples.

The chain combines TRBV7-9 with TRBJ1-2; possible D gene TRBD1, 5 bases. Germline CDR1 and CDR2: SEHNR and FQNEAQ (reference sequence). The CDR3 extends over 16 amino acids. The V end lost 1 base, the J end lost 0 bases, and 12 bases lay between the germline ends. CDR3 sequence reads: CASSLGAGPSNYGYTF. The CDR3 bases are TGTGCCAGCAGCTTAGGGGCAGGGCCCTCTAACTATGGCTACACCTTC.

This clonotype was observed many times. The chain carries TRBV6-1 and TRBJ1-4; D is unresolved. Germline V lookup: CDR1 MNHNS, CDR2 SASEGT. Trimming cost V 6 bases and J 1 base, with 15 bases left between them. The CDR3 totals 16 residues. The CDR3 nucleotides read TGTGCCAGCAGCAACACCCAAGTCCGAACTAATGAAAAACTGTTTTTT. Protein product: CASSNTQVRTNEKLFF.

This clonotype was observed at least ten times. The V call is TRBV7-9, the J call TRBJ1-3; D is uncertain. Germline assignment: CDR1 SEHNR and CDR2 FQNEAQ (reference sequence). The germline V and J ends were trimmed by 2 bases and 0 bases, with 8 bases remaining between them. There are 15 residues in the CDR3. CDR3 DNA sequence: TGTGCCAGCAGCTTACTGGGGTACTCTGGAAACACCATATATTTT. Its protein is CASSLLGYSGNTIYF.

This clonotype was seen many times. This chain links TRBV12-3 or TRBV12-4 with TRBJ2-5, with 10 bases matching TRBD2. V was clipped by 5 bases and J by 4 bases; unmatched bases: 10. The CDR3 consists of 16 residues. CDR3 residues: CASSERAGGLGETQYF. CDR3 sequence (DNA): TGTGCCAGCAGTGAGAGAGCGGGGGGGCTTGGAGAGACCCAGTACTTC.

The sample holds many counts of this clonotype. The CDR3 protein is CASFVWDLPGSTDTQYF. CDR3 nucleotides: TGTGCCAGCTTCGTTTGGGACCTTCCAGGGAGCACAGATACGCAGTATTTT. V usage is TRBV6-1 and J usage is TRBJ2-3; possibly TRBD1 or TRBD2 for D (5 bases each). Looked up from germline, CDR1 is MNHNS and CDR2 is SASEGT. The V and J ends lost 8 bases and 0 bases respectively, with 21 bases between them. CDR3 length: 17 amino acids.

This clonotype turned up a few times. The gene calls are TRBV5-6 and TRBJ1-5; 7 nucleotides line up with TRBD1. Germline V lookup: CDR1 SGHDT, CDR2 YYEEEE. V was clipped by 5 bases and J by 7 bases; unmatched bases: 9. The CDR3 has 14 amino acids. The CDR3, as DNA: TGTGCCAGCAGTTACACAGGGGAGGTACAGCCCCAGCATTTT. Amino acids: CASSYTGEVQPQHF.

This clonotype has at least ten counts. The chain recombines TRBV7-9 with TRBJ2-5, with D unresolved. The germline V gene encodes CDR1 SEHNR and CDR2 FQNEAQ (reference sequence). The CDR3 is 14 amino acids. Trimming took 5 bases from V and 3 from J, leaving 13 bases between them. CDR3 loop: CASSLRAAEETQYF. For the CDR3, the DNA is TGTGCCAGCAGCCTAAGGGCTGCAGAAGAGACCCAGTACTTC.

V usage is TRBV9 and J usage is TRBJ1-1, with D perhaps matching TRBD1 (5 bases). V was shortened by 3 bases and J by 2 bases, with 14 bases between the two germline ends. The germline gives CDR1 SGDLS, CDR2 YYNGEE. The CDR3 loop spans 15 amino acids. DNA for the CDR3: TGTGCCAGCAGCGCACCTACAAGGGGAAACACTGAAGCTTTCTTT. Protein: CASSAPTRGNTEAFF.

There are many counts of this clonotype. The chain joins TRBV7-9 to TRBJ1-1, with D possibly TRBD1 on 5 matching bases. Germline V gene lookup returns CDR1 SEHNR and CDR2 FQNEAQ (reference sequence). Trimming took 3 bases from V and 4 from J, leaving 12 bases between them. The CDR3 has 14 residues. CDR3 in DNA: TGTGCCAGCAGCTTGGGGGGGTTTGGCACTGAAGCTTTCTTT. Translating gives CASSLGGFGTEAFF.

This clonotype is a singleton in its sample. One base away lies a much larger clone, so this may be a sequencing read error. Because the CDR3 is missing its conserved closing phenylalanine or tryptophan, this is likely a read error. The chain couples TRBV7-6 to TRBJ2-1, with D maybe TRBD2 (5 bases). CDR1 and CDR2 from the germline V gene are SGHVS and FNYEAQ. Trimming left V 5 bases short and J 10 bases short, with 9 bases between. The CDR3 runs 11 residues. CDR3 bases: TGTGCCAGCAGCCACGGGGAGGAGCAGTTCCTC. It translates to CASSHGEEQFL.

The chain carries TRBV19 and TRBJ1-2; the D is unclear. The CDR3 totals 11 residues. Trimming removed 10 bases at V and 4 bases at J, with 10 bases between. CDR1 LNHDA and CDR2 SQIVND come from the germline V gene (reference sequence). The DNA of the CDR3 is TGTGCCACCACCAGCGGCTATGGCTACACCTTC. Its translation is CATTSGYGYTF.

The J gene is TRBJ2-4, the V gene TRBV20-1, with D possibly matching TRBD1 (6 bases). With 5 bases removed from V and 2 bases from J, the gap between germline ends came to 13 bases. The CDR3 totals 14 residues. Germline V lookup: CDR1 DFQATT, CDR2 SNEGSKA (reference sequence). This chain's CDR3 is CSADPQGTKNIQYF. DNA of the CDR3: TGCAGTGCTGATCCCCAGGGGACCAAAAACATTCAGTACTTC.

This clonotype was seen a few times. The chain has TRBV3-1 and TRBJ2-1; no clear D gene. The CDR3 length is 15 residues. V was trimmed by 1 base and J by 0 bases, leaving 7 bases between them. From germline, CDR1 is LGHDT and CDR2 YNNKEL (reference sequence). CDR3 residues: CASSQALSSYNEQFF. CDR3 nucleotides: TGTGCCAGCAGCCAAGCTCTGAGCTCCTACAATGAGCAGTTCTTC.

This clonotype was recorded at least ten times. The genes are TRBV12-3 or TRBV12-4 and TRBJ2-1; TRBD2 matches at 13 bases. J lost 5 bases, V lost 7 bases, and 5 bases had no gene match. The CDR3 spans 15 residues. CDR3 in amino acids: CASIMTSGRHNEQFF. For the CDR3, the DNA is TGTGCCAGCATTATGACTAGCGGGAGGCACAATGAGCAGTTCTTC.

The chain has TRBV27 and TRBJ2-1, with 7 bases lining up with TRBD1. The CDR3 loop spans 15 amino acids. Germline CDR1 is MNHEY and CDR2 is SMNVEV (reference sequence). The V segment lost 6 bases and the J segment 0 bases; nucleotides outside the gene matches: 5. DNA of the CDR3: TGTGCCAGCAGGAGGGGACAGAGCTCCTACAATGAGCAGTTCTTC. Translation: CASRRGQSSYNEQFF.

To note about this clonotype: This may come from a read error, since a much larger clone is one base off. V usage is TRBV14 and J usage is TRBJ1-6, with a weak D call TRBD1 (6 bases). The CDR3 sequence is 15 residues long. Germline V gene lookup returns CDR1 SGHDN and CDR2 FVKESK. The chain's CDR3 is CASSQVAGVNLPLHF. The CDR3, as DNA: TGTGCCAGCAGCCAAGTTGCAGGGGTAAATTTACCCCTCCACTTT.

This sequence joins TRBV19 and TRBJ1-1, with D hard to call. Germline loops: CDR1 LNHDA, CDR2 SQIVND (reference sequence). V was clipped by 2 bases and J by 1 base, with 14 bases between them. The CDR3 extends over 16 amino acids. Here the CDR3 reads CASSINWAAKNTEAFF. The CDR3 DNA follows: TGTGCCAGTAGTATAAATTGGGCAGCCAAGAACACTGAAGCTTTCTTT.

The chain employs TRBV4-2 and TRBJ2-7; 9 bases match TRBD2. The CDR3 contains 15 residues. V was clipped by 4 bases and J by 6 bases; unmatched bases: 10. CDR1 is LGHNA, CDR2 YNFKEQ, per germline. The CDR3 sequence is CASSLSGTSRPEQYF. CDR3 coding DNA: TGTGCCAGCAGCCTTTCCGGGACTAGCAGGCCCGAGCAGTACTTC.

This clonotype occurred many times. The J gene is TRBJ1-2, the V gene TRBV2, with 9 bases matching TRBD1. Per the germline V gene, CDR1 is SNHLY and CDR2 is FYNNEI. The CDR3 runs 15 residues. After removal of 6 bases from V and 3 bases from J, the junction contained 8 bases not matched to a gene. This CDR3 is CASSLLRDRDYGYTF. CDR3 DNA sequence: TGTGCCAGCAGCTTACTCCGGGACAGGGACTATGGCTACACCTTC.

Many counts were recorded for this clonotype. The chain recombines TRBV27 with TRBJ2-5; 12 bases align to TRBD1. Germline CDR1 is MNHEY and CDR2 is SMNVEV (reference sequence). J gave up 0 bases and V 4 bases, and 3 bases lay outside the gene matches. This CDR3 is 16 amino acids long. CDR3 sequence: CASSSGTGGYQETQYF. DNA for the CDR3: TGTGCCAGCAGTTCAGGGACAGGGGGCTACCAAGAGACCCAGTACTTC.

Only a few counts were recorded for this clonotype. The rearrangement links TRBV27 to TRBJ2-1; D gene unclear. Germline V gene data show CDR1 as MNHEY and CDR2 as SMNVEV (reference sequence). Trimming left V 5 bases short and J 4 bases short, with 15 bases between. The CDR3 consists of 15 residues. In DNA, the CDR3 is TGTGCCAGCAGTACGGACCCCTGGGGTTACAATGAGCAGTTCTTC. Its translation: CASSTDPWGYNEQFF.

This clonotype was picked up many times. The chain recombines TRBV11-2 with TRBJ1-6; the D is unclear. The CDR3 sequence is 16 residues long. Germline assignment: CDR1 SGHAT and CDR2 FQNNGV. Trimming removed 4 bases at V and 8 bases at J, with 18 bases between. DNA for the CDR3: TGTGCCAGCAGCTCCCGGGTCTCGGCGATGGATTCACCCCTCCACTTT. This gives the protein CASSSRVSAMDSPLHF.

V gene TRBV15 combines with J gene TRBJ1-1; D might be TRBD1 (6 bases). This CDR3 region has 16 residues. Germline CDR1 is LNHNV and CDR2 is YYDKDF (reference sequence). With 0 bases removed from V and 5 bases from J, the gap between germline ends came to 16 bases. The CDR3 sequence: CATSRDRGAMGTEAFF. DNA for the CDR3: TGTGCCACCAGCAGAGATAGGGGGGCGATGGGGACTGAAGCTTTCTTT.

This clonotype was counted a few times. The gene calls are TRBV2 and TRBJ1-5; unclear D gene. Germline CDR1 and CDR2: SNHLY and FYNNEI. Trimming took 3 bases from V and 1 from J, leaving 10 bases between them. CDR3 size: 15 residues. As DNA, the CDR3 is TGTGCCAGCAGTGAGGGGTTTCACAGCAATCAGCCCCAGCATTTT. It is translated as CASSEGFHSNQPQHF.

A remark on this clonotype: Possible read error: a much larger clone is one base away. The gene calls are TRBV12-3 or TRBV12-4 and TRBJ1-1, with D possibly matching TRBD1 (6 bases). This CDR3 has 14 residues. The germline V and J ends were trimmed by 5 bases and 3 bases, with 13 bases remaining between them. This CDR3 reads CASSETGSYTEAFF. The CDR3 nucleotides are TGTGCCAGCAGTGAGACAGGTTCGTACACTGAAGCTTTCTTT.

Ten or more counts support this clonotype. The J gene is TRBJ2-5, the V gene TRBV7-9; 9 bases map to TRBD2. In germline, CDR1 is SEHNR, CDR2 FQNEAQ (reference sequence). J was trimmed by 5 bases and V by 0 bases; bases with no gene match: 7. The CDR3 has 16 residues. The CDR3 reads CASSLAVAGGPETQYF. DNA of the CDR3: TGTGCCAGCAGCTTAGCGGTGGCGGGGGGGCCGGAGACCCAGTACTTC.

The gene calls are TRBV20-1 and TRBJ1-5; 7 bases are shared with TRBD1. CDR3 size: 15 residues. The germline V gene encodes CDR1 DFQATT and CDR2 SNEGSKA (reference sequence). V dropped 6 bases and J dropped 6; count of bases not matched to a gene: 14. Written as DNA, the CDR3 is TGCAGTGCCCCGCCCGGCAGGGGGAAGGTTCAGCCCCAGCATTTT. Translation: CSAPPGRGKVQPQHF.

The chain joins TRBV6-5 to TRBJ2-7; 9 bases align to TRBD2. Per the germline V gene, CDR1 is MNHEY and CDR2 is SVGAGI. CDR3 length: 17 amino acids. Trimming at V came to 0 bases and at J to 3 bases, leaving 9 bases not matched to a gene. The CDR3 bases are TGTGCCAGCAGTTACTCCGCTGGAGAGCGGGGGGACTACGAGCAGTACTTC. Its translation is CASSYSAGERGDYEQYF.

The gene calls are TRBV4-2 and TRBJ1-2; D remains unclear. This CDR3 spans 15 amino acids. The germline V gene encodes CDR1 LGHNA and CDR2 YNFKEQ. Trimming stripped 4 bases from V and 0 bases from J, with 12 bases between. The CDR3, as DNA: TGTGCCAGCAGCCCCCAGACGGGGTCTAACTATGGCTACACCTTC. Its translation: CASSPQTGSNYGYTF.

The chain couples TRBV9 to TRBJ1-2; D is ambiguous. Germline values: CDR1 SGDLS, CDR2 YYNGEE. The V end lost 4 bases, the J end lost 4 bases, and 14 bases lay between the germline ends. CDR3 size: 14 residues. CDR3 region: CASSPSSSLYGYTF. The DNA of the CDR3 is TGTGCCAGCAGCCCGTCCAGTTCTCTCTATGGCTACACCTTC.